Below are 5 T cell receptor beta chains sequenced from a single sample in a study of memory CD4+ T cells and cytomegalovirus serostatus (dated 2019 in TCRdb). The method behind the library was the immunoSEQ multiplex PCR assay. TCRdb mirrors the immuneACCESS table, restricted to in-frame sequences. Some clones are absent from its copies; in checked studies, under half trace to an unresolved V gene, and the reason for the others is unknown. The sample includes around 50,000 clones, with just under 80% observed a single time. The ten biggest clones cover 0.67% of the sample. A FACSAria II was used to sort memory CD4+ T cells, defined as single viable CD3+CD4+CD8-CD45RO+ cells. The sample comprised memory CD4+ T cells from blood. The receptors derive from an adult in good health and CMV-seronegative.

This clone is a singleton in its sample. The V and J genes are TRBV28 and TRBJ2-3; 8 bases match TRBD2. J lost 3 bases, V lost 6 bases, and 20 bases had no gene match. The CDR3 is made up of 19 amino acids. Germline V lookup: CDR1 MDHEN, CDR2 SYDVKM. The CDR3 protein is CASSFTPGSRGGSTDTQYF. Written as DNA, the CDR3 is TGTGCCAGCAGCTTCACTCCAGGCAGCCGGGGGGGGTCTACAGATACGCAGTATTTT. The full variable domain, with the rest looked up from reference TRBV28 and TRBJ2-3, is DVKVTQSSRYLVKRTGEKVFLECVQDMDHENMFWYRQDPGLGLRLIYFSYDVKMKEKGDIPEGYSVSREKKERFSLILESASTNQTSMYLCASSFTPGSRGGSTDTQYFGPGTRLTVL.

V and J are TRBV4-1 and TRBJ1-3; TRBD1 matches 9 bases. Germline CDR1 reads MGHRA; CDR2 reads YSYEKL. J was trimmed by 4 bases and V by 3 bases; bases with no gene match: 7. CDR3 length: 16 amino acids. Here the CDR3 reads CASSHHRGLAGNTIYF. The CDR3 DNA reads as TGCGCCAGCAGCCACCACAGGGGGCTTGCGGGAAACACCATATATTTT.

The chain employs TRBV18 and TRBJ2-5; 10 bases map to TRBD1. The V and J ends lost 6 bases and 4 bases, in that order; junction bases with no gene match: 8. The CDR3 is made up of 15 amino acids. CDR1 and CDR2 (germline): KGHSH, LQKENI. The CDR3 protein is CASSPGTGETETQYF. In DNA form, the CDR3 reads TGTGCCAGCTCCCCCGGGACAGGGGAAACAGAGACCCAGTACTTC.

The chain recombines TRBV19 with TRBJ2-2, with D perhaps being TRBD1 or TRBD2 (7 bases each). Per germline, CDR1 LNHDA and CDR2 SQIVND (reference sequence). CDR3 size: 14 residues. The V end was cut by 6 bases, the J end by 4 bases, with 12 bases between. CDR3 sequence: CASRTGTTTGELFF. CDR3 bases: TGTGCCAGTAGGACAGGGACTACCACCGGGGAGCTGTTTTTT.

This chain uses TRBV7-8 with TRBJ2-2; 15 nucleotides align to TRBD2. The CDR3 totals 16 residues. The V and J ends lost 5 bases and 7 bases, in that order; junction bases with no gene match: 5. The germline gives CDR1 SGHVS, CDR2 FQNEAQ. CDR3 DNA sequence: TGTGCCAGCAGCCCGGGACTAGCGGGAGGTGGCGGGGAGCTGTTTTTT. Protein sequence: CASSPGLAGGGGELFF.